This TCR beta chain comes out of a study of control samples from healthy donors and cancer patients. Germline V gene data show CDR1 as LNHDA and CDR2 as SQIVND (reference sequence). The trim removed 7 bases at V and 6 bases at J, leaving 10 bases unmatched. This CDR3 is built from 15 residues. Repertoires were generated with immunoSEQ multiplex PCR, while TCRdb's copy carries only in-frame clones and drops some. The sample includes approximately 68,000 clones, about 83% of them seen just once. The specimen sequenced was blood. The V and J genes are TRBV19 and TRBJ1-4; TRBD1 agrees at 8 bases. The receptor comes from a man aged 55-75 years in good health. The CDR3 coding sequence is TGTGCCAGTACTCCCCAGGGGGCGGCTCATGAAAAACTGTTTTTT. Translated: CASTPQGAAHEKLFF. The variable domain in full, with the rest retrieved from reference TRBV19 and TRBJ1-4, is DGGITQSPKYLFRKEGQNVTLSCEQNLNHDAMYWYRQDPGQGLRLIYYSQIVNDFQKGDIAEGYSVSREKKESFPLTVTSAQKNPTAFYLCASTPQGAAHEKLFFGSGTQLSVL.